A selection of T cell receptor beta chains follows, all from one sample in a study of CD8 T cells in ankylosing spondylitis. TCRdb independently ran MiXCR on the 5' RACE reads; one entry per CDR3 protein. The repertoire holds about 42,000 distinct CDR3 sequences, less than 3.5% seen once, with around 4.5% in the top ten. Input material: blood, either unsorted or a sorted T cell fraction (not recorded which). The receptors here all came from a male donor with ankylosing spondylitis or in good health (not recorded which). The CDR3 runs from the conserved cysteine through the conserved F or W. The order of the fields is J gene, V gene, clone size, D gene, CDR3 protein, CDR3 DNA. The D gene is left open where the match is weak. The size of a clone is reported for some rows only, either as once, few or many, or as a class for expanded clones.

J: TRBJ2-3
V: TRBV9
size: many
D: TRBD2
CDR3: CASSVGLAGGEDTQYF
DNA: TGTGCCAGCAGCGTAGGGCTAGCGGGAGGCGAGGATACGCAGTATTTT

J: TRBJ2-1
V: TRBV9
size: many
D: NA
CDR3: CASSVGSRAYNEQFF
DNA: TGTGCCAGCAGCGTAGGCTCTAGGGCCTACAATGAGCAGTTCTTC

J: TRBJ2-5
V: TRBV9
size: many
D: TRBD1
CDR3: CASSASIQGIRETQYF
DNA: TGTGCCAGCAGCGCCTCAATACAGGGGATTCGAGAGACCCAGTACTTC

J: TRBJ1-3
V: TRBV9
size: medium-sized
D: NA
CDR3: CASSVGVSGNTIYF
DNA: TGTGCCAGCAGCGTAGGAGTCTCTGGAAACACCATATATTTT

J: TRBJ2-3
V: TRBV9
size: many
D: NA
CDR3: CASSVGPAGSTDTQYF
DNA: TGTGCCAGCAGCGTAGGTCCAGCGGGCAGCACAGATACGCAGTATTTT

J: TRBJ2-5
V: TRBV9
size: many
D: NA
CDR3: CASSVSSVRETQYF
DNA: TGTGCCAGCAGCGTCTCTAGCGTCCGGGAGACCCAGTACTTC

J: TRBJ2-5
V: TRBV9
size: few
D: NA
CDR3: CASSVETETQYF
DNA: TGTGCCAGCAGCGTAGAAACGGAGACCCAGTACTTC

J: TRBJ2-2
V: TRBV9
size: many
D: TRBD1
CDR3: CASRRQGTTNTGELFF
DNA: TGTGCCAGCAGGAGACAGGGGACCACCAACACCGGGGAGCTGTTTTTT

J: TRBJ2-7
V: TRBV9
size: many
D: TRBD2
CDR3: CASSSPGLAGAEQYF
DNA: TGTGCCAGCAGCTCACCGGGACTAGCGGGAGCCGAGCAGTACTTC

J: TRBJ2-3
V: TRBV23-1
size: NA
D: NA
CDR3: CASSQLQRGTDTQYF
DNA: TGCGCCAGCAGTCAACTTCAGAGGGGCACAGATACGCAGTATTTT

J: TRBJ1-3
V: TRBV9
size: many
D: NA
CDR3: CASSITGTAAGNTIYF
DNA: TGTGCCAGCAGCATCACCGGGACCGCAGCTGGAAACACCATATATTTT

J: TRBJ2-7
V: TRBV9
size: many
D: TRBD1
CDR3: CASSRTDRETYEQYF
DNA: TGTGCCAGCAGCCGAACGGACAGGGAGACCTACGAGCAGTACTTC

J: TRBJ2-6
V: TRBV9
size: many
D: NA
CDR3: CASSESGANVLTF
DNA: TGTGCCAGCAGTGAATCTGGGGCCAACGTCCTGACTTTC

J: TRBJ2-7
V: TRBV9
size: many
D: NA
CDR3: CASSDKGGNYEQYF
DNA: TGTGCCAGCAGCGACAAGGGGGGGAACTACGAGCAGTACTTC

J: TRBJ2-1
V: TRBV9
size: many
D: TRBD2
CDR3: CASSVDGLAPRRNEQFF
DNA: TGTGCCAGCAGCGTTGATGGACTAGCCCCTAGAAGGAATGAGCAGTTCTTC

J: TRBJ1-2
V: TRBV9
size: many
D: NA
CDR3: CASTTGSFYGYTF
DNA: TGTGCCAGCACCACCGGGAGCTTCTATGGCTACACCTTC

J: TRBJ2-7
V: TRBV9
size: many
D: TRBD2
CDR3: CASSVGTSGIAYEQYF
DNA: TGTGCCAGCAGCGTCGGGACTAGCGGGATTGCCTACGAGCAGTACTTC

J: TRBJ1-2
V: TRBV9
size: many
D: NA
CDR3: CASSVGSGGGQGGYTF
DNA: TGTGCCAGCAGCGTAGGATCGGGAGGCGGACAAGGTGGCTACACCTTC

J: TRBJ2-3
V: TRBV9
size: medium-sized
D: NA
CDR3: CASSVNVGGSADTQYF
DNA: TGTGCCAGCAGCGTGAATGTGGGAGGTTCCGCAGATACGCAGTATTTT

J: TRBJ2-1
V: TRBV9
size: many
D: NA
CDR3: CASSVVVGVTSEQFF
DNA: TGTGCCAGCAGCGTAGTAGTTGGAGTAACCTCTGAGCAGTTCTTC

J: TRBJ2-5
V: TRBV9
size: many
D: TRBD2
CDR3: CASSVGTSVETQYF
DNA: TGTGCCAGCAGCGTAGGGACTAGTGTTGAGACCCAGTACTTC

J: TRBJ1-2
V: TRBV9
size: many
D: NA
CDR3: CASSLEGQGVGGYTF
DNA: TGTGCCAGCAGCCTAGAGGGACAAGGGGTCGGAGGCTACACCTTC

J: TRBJ2-7
V: TRBV9
size: many
D: TRBD2
CDR3: CASSPKSGSRYEQYF
DNA: TGTGCCAGCAGCCCTAAAAGCGGGAGCCGTTACGAGCAGTACTTC

J: TRBJ2-2
V: TRBV9
size: many
D: NA
CDR3: CASSVSSFRGSGELFF
DNA: TGTGCCAGCAGCGTCTCCTCGTTCCGGGGCTCAGGGGAGCTGTTTTTT

J: TRBJ2-1
V: TRBV9
size: many
D: TRBD2
CDR3: CASSTSGNSVNEQFF
DNA: TGTGCCAGCAGCACTAGCGGGAATTCGGTCAATGAGCAGTTCTTC

J: TRBJ2-1
V: TRBV9
size: many
D: TRBD2
CDR3: CASSVVAGGGNEQFF
DNA: TGTGCCAGCAGCGTAGTAGCGGGAGGGGGAAATGAGCAGTTCTTC

J: TRBJ2-5
V: TRBV9
size: many
D: TRBD1
CDR3: CASSYTGGSRETQYF
DNA: TGTGCCAGCAGCTATACAGGGGGCAGCCGGGAGACCCAGTACTTC

J: TRBJ2-1
V: TRBV9
size: many
D: TRBD2
CDR3: CASSVAGGVLAGVNAEQFF
DNA: TGTGCCAGCAGCGTAGCCGGGGGTGTGCTAGCGGGAGTTAACGCTGAGCAGTTCTTC

J: TRBJ2-1
V: TRBV9
size: many
D: TRBD2
CDR3: CASSTLAGGPLRNEQFF
DNA: TGTGCCAGCAGCACCCTAGCGGGAGGGCCCCTGAGGAATGAGCAGTTCTTC

J: TRBJ2-5
V: TRBV9
size: many
D: NA
CDR3: CASSPRLEETQYF
DNA: TGTGCCAGCAGCCCACGTCTAGAAGAGACCCAGTACTTC

J: TRBJ2-3
V: TRBV9
size: medium-sized
D: NA
CDR3: CASSETGSTDTQYF
DNA: TGTGCCAGCAGCGAAACAGGGTCCACAGATACGCAGTATTTT

J: TRBJ1-2
V: TRBV9
size: many
D: NA
CDR3: CASSPAGNYGYTF
DNA: TGTGCCAGTTCTCCAGCGGGGAACTATGGCTACACCTTC

J: TRBJ1-1
V: TRBV9
size: NA
D: NA
CDR3: CASSARVLNTEAFF
DNA: TGTGCCAGCAGCGCCAGGGTGTTGAACACTGAAGCTTTCTTT

J: TRBJ2-6
V: TRBV9
size: many
D: NA
CDR3: CASSVAGANVLTF
DNA: TGTGCCAGCAGCGTAGCTGGGGCCAACGTCCTGACTTTC

J: TRBJ2-3
V: TRBV19
size: many
D: NA
CDR3: CATPGVQGFRGRKTDTQYF
DNA: TGTGCCACCCCCGGGGTACAGGGATTCAGGGGACGGAAGACGGATACGCAGTATTTT

J: TRBJ2-5
V: TRBV9
size: many
D: TRBD2
CDR3: CASSVGLLAETQYF
DNA: TGTGCCAGCAGCGTAGGTTTACTAGCGGAGACCCAGTACTTC

J: TRBJ2-1
V: TRBV9
size: many
D: NA
CDR3: CASSVGIDYEQFF
DNA: TGTGCCAGCAGCGTAGGAATAGACTACGAGCAGTTCTTC

J: TRBJ1-2
V: TRBV9
size: many
D: NA
CDR3: CASSVAILTETYGYTF
DNA: TGTGCCAGCAGCGTAGCTATTTTGACAGAGACTTATGGCTACACCTTC

J: TRBJ1-1
V: TRBV9
size: many
D: NA
CDR3: CASSVVPTRSEAFF
DNA: TGTGCCAGCAGCGTTGTTCCGACTAGGTCTGAAGCTTTCTTT